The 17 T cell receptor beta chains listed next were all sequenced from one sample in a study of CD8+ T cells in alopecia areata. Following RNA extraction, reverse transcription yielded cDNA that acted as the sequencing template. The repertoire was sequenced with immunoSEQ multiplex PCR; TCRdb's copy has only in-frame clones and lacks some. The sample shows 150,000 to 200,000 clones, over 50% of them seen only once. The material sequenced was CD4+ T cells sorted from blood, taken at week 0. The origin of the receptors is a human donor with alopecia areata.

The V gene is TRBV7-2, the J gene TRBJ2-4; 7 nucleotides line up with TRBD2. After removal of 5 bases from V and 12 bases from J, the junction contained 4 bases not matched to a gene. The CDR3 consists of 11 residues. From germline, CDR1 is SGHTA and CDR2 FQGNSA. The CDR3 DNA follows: TGTGCCAGCAGCGCGGGACTACGTCAGTACTTC. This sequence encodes CASSAGLRQYF.

CDR3 sequence (DNA): TGTGCCAGCAGCTTGGGGACTAGCGGGACAAACACAGATACGCAGTATTTT. Encoded protein: CASSLGTSGTNTDTQYF. This sequence joins TRBV5-4 and TRBJ2-3; 12 bases agree with TRBD2. V was clipped by 0 bases and J by 2 bases; unmatched bases: 4. The CDR3 sequence is 17 residues long. Per the germline V gene, CDR1 is SGHNT and CDR2 is YYREEE (reference sequence).

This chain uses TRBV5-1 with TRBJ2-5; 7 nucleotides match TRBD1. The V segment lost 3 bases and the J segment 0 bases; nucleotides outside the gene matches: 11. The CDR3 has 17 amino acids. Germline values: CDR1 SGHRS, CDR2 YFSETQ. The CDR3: CASSSSTGVLYQETQYF. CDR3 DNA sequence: TGCGCCAGCAGCTCATCTACAGGGGTACTGTACCAAGAGACCCAGTACTTC.

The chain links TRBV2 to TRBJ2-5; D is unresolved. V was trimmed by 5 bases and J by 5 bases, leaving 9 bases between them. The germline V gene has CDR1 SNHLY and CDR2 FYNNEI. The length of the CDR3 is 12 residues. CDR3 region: CASSTDLETQYF. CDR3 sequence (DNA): TGTGCCAGCAGTACCGATTTGGAGACCCAGTACTTC.

This CDR3 is CASSLGTDHTGELFF. For the CDR3, the DNA is TGCGCCAGCAGCTTGGGGACAGACCACACCGGGGAGCTGTTTTTT. This chain connects TRBV5-1 to TRBJ2-2; D may be TRBD1 (6 bases). Germline V gives CDR1 SGHRS, CDR2 YFSETQ. The CDR3 totals 15 residues. The germline V and J ends were trimmed by 0 bases and 3 bases, with 9 bases remaining between them.

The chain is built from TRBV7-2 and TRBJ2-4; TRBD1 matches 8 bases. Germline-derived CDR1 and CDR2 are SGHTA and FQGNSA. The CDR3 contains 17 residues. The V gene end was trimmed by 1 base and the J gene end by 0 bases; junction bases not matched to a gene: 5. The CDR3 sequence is CASSLGTGILAKNIQYF. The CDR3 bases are TGTGCCAGCAGCTTAGGGACAGGGATTCTAGCCAAAAACATTCAGTACTTC.

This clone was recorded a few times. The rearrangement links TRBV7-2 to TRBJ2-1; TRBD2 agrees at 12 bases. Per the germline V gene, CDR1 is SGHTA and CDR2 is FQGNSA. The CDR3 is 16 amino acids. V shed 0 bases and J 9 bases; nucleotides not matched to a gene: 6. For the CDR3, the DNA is TGTGCCAGCAGCTTAGCACTAGCGGGGGGTCTCAGTGAGCAGTTCTTC. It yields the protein CASSLALAGGLSEQFF.

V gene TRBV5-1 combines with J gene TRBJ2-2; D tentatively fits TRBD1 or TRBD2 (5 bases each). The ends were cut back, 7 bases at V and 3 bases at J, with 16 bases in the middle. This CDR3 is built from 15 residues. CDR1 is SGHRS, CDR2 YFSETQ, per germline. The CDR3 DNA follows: TGCGCCAGCCACCCCCGAGGGGCGGACACCGGGGAGCTGTTTTTT. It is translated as CASHPRGADTGELFF. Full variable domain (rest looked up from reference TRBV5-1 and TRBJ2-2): KAGVTQTPRYLIKTRGQQVTLSCSPISGHRSVSWYQQTPGQGLQFLFEYFSETQRNKGNFPGRFSGRQFSNSRSEMNVSTLELGDSALYLCASHPRGADTGELFFGEGSRLTVL.

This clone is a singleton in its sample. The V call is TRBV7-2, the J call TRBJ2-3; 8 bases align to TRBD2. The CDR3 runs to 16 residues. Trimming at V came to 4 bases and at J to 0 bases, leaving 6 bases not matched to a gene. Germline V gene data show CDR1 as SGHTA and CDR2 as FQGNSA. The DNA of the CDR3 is TGTGCCAGCAGCTCCCGTAGCGGGATGAGCACAGATACGCAGTATTTT. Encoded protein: CASSSRSGMSTDTQYF.

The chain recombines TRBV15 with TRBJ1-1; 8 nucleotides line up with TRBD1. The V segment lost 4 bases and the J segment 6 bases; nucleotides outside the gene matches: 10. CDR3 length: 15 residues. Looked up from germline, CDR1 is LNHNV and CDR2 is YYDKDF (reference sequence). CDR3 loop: CATSIDPDRVAEAFF. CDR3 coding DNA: TGTGCCACCAGCATCGACCCGGACAGGGTAGCTGAAGCTTTCTTT.

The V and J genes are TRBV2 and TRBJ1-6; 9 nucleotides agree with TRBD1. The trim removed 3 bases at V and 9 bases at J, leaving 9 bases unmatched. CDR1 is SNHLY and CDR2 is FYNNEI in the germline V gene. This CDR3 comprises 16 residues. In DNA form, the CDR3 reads TGTGCCAGCAGTGACGGACAGGGGAGCTTGGGTTCACCCCTCCACTTT. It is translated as CASSDGQGSLGSPLHF.

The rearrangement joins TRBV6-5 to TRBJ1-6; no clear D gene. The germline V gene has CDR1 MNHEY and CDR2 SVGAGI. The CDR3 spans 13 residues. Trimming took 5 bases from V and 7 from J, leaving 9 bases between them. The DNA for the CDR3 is TGTGCCAGCAGTGAGGCAGTGAATTCACCCCTCCACTTT. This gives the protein CASSEAVNSPLHF.

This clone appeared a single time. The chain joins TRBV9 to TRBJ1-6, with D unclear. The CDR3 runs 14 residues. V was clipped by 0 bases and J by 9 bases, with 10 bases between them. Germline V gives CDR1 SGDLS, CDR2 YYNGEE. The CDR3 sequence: CASSVEQPGSPLHF. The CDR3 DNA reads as TGTGCCAGCAGCGTAGAACAGCCGGGTTCACCCCTCCACTTT.

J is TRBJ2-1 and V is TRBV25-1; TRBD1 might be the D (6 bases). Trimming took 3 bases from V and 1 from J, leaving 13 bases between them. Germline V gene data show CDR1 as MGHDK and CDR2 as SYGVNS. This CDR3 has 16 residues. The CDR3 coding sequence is TGTGCCAGCAGTGACCTGACAGGAATTTCCTACAATGAGCAGTTCTTC. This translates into CASSDLTGISYNEQFF.

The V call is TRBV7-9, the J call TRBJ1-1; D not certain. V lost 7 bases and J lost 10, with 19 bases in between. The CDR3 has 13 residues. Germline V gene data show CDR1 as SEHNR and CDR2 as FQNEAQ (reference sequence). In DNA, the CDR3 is TGTGCCAGCATCGGAGACCTACCACATCCAGCTTTCTTT. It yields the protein CASIGDLPHPAFF.

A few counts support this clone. The DNA of the CDR3 is TGCAGCGTTGAAGATTCTGGGGGAGGTGAGCAGTACTTC. Protein product: CSVEDSGGGEQYF. This chain connects TRBV29-1 to TRBJ2-7; maybe TRBD2 (6 bases). V lost 0 bases and J 7 bases, leaving 13 bases between the germline ends. Per the germline V gene, CDR1 is SQVTM and CDR2 is ANQGSEA. The CDR3 consists of 13 residues.

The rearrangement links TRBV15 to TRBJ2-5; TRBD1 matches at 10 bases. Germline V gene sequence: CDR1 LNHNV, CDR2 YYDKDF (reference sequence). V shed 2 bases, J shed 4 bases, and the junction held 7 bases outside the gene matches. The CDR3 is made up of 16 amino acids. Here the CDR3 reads CATSRSGTGERETQYF. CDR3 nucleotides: TGTGCCACCAGCAGATCCGGGACAGGGGAGAGAGAGACCCAGTACTTC.